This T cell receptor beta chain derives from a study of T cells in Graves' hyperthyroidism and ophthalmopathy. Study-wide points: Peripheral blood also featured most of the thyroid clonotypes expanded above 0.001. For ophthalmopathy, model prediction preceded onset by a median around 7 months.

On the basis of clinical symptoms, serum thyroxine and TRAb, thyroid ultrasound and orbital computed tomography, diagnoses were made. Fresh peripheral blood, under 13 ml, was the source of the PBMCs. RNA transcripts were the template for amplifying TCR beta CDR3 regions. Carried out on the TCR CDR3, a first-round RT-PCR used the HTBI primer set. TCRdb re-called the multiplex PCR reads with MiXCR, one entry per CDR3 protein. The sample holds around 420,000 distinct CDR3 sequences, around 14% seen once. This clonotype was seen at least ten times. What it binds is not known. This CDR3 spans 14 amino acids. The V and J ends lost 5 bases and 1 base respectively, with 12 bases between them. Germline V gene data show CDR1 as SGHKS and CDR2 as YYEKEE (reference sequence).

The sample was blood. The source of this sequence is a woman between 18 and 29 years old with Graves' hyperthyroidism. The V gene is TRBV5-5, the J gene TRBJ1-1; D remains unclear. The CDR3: CASSYRGWNTEAFF. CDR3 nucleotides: TGTGCCAGCAGTTACCGGGGTTGGAACACTGAAGCTTTCTTT.